The entry that follows covers one T cell receptor beta chain sequence. Time point here: acute HCV infection, within 168 days of estimated infection date. No in vitro expansion preceded sequencing of these hepatitis C virus-specific cells, which were studied ex vivo. This table comes from immunoSEQ multiplex PCR, and its TCRdb copy is limited to in-frame clones, with some not included. The sample has 1,400 or so clones, less than 60% seen once. V lost 5 bases and J 3 bases, leaving 19 bases between the germline ends. This CDR3 contains 16 residues. CDR1 SNHLY and CDR2 FYNNEI come from the germline V gene. This sample is drawn from a study of CD8 T cells in acute hepatitis C reinfection. Whole-study findings and limits: Regardless of outcome, 10 to 15 public clonotypes appeared, one using V04-02/J02-02. Overrepresentation in the naive pool did not explain the preferential TRBV04 and TRBV06 usage seen in all groups.

This rearrangement joins TRBV2 to TRBJ1-2; D is unresolved. The starting material was HCV NS3-1073 tetramer-sorted CD8+ T cells from PBMCs, obtained during acute infection. The TCR sequence derives from a woman between 18 and 30 years old who spontaneously cleared hepatitis C infection. CDR3 sequence (DNA): TGTGCCAGCAGTTACTGGGTGGGTTCCCTCGACTATGGCTACACCTTC. Translation gives CASSYWVGSLDYGYTF.